The 30 T cell receptor beta chains below come from one sample, sequenced in a study of blood T cells in healthy people across ages. For the second PCR, which ran for about 6 to 11 cycles, a sample-barcoded 5' primer and a J-beta primer mix were used. Each CDR3 protein gets one entry after TCRdb re-called the 5' RACE reads with MiXCR. Among 700,000 to 1,000,000 distinct CDR3 sequences listed, around 42% were seen once. Material: blood. These receptors originate from a man in his fifties or sixties in good health.

This clonotype was found a few times. The chain recombines TRBV2 with TRBJ1-2; D is ambiguous. This CDR3 has 13 amino acids. V lost 0 bases to trimming and J lost 13 bases, with 15 bases between them. From germline, CDR1 is SNHLY and CDR2 FYNNEI. This CDR3 is CASSEAGPPKATF. The DNA of the CDR3 is TGTGCCAGCAGTGAAGCCGGGCCTCCCAAGGCCACCTTC. Using reference TRBV2 and TRBJ1-2 for the parts outside the CDR3, the full variable domain is EPEVTQTPSHQVTQMGQEVILRCVPISNHLYFYWYRQILGQKVEFLVSFYNNEISEKSEIFDDQFSVERPDGSNFTLKIRSTKLEDSAMYFCASSEAGPPKATFGSGTRLTVV.

The CDR3, as DNA: TGCAGTGCTAGGGAGGAGGGGGCGGTAGGCAATCAGCCCCAGCATTTT. Residues: CSAREEGAVGNQPQHF. The chain employs TRBV20-1 and TRBJ1-5; 7 nucleotides line up with TRBD1. CDR3 length: 16 amino acids. CDR1 and CDR2 from the germline V gene are DFQATT and SNEGSKA (reference sequence). Unmatched junction bases numbered 10, after V lost 3 bases and J lost 2 bases.

A single count supports this clonotype. Relative to the germline gene, one junction end is altered; a read error may explain this. J is TRBJ2-1 and V is TRBV6-2 or TRBV6-3; the D gene is possibly TRBD1 (6 bases). The germline V gene has CDR1 MNHEY and CDR2 SVGEGT. The CDR3 length is 14 residues. The CDR3: CASTIQGAYNVQFF. In nucleotides, the CDR3 is TGTGCCAGCACTATACAGGGCGCGTACAATGTGCAGTTCTTC.

The J gene is TRBJ2-5, the V gene TRBV5-1; the match to TRBD2 covers 10 bases. Looked up from germline, CDR1 is SGHRS and CDR2 is YFSETQ. The CDR3 covers 16 residues. The ends lost 0 bases at V and 1 base at J; junction bases unmatched: 3. The CDR3 coding sequence is TGCGCCAGCAGCTTGGGGGCTAGCGGGGGCCAAGAGACCCAGTACTTC. Amino acid sequence: CASSLGASGGQETQYF. Full variable domain (rest looked up from reference TRBV5-1 and TRBJ2-5): KAGVTQTPRYLIKTRGQQVTLSCSPISGHRSVSWYQQTPGQGLQFLFEYFSETQRNKGNFPGRFSGRQFSNSRSEMNVSTLELGDSALYLCASSLGASGGQETQYFGPGTRLLVL.

J is TRBJ2-5 and V is TRBV7-2; 7 bases map to TRBD2. J was trimmed by 6 bases and V by 6 bases; bases with no gene match: 10. Germline lookup yields CDR1 SGHTA and CDR2 FQGNSA. This CDR3 is 14 amino acids long. The CDR3 loop reads CASSPMAGVKTQYF. In DNA form, the CDR3 reads TGTGCCAGCAGTCCGATGGCGGGGGTGAAGACCCAGTACTTC. Looking up the rest from reference TRBV7-2 and TRBJ2-5 gives the full variable domain: GAGVSQSPSNKVTEKGKDVELRCDPISGHTALYWYRQSLGQGLEFLIYFQGNSAPDKSGLPSDRFSAERTGGSVSTLTIQRTQQEDSAVYLCASSPMAGVKTQYFGPGTRLLVL.

About this clonotype itself: Its ends do not fully match the called genes, so a read error is possible. The CDR3 DNA follows: TGTGCCAGCAGCACCCGGGGCACAGATGCGCAGTATTTT. Translated: CASSTRGTDAQYF. The chain combines TRBV7-2 with TRBJ2-3; D tentatively fits TRBD1 or TRBD2 (5 bases each). This CDR3 comprises 13 residues. The germline V gene encodes CDR1 SGHTA and CDR2 FQGNSA.

This clonotype was counted only a few times. The chain combines TRBV11-3 with TRBJ1-2; TRBD1 aligns across 11 bases. CDR1 is SGHNT, CDR2 YENEEA, per germline. Trimming took 4 bases from V and 4 from J; bases not matched to a gene: 8. The length of the CDR3 is 16 residues. The CDR3 DNA follows: TGTGCCAGCAGCTCAACGCCGGGACAGGGGGGCTATGGCTACACCTTC. Translating gives CASSSTPGQGGYGYTF.

This clonotype was picked up a small number of times. The rearrangement joins TRBV7-2 to TRBJ2-4; 13 bases are shared with TRBD2. The germline gives CDR1 SGHTA, CDR2 FQGNSA. V lost 5 bases and J lost 7; bases outside the gene matches: 17. This CDR3 region has 19 residues. CDR3 in DNA: TGTGCCAGCAGCCCCCAGCCGGGACTAGCGGGGAGCGATCAGAACATTCAGTACTTC. Amino acid sequence: CASSPQPGLAGSDQNIQYF.

J is TRBJ2-1 and V is TRBV20-1, with D uncertain. The V and J ends lost 0 bases and 0 bases respectively, with 12 bases between them. The V gene's germline CDR1 is DFQATT and CDR2 SNEGSKA (reference sequence). The CDR3 length is 16 residues. The CDR3 is CSARDTGRDSYNEQFF. As DNA, the CDR3 is TGCAGTGCTAGAGATACGGGCCGTGACTCCTACAATGAGCAGTTCTTC.

This clonotype was detected only a few times. This rearrangement joins TRBV7-9 to TRBJ2-1, with TRBD2 matching over 8 bases. This CDR3 has 17 residues. The trim removed 9 bases at V and 7 bases at J, leaving 20 bases unmatched. The germline V gene encodes CDR1 SEHNR and CDR2 FQNEAQ (reference sequence). This CDR3 is CASKLTRAAGVRNEQFF. In DNA, the CDR3 is TGTGCCAGTAAGCTTACGCGGGCAGCGGGGGTCCGGAATGAGCAGTTCTTC.

This clonotype was picked up a small number of times. The gene calls are TRBV10-3 and TRBJ2-3; D is unresolved. The CDR3 length is 12 residues. Looked up from germline, CDR1 is ENHRY and CDR2 is SYGVKD. Trimming took 4 bases from V and 9 from J, leaving 11 bases between them. The CDR3 sequence: CAISAFFGTQYF. CDR3 nucleotides: TGTGCCATCAGTGCGTTTTTCGGAACGCAGTATTTT.

In this sample, this clonotype turned up a few times. This rearrangement joins TRBV6-2 or TRBV6-3 to TRBJ2-5; 7 bases fit TRBD2. Germline V gene lookup returns CDR1 MNHEY and CDR2 SVGEGT. With 6 bases clipped from V and 4 bases from J, the junction kept 5 bases outside the gene matches. CDR3 length: 13 amino acids. This CDR3 is CASSRDYVETQYF. The CDR3 region has the DNA TGTGCCAGCAGCCGGGACTACGTAGAGACCCAGTACTTC.

The chain employs TRBV7-9 and TRBJ2-3, with 12 positions matching TRBD2. CDR3 length equals 15 residues. Unmatched junction bases numbered 7, after V lost 2 bases and J lost 10 bases. Germline V gene lookup returns CDR1 SEHNR and CDR2 FQNEAQ (reference sequence). The CDR3: CASSLLAGGPDAQYF. CDR3 DNA: TGTGCCAGCAGCTTACTAGCGGGGGGGCCCGATGCGCAGTATTTT.

This clonotype was seen more than once but under ten times. This sequence joins TRBV4-3 and TRBJ2-3; 10 positions match TRBD1. Germline V gives CDR1 LGHNA, CDR2 YSLEER. Trimming took 3 bases from V and 4 from J; bases not matched to a gene: 13. The CDR3 consists of 18 residues. The CDR3 loop is CASSQLTTTGGVADTQYF. CDR3 coding DNA: TGCGCCAGCAGCCAGTTAACTACGACAGGGGGCGTCGCAGATACGCAGTATTTT.

This chain links TRBV6-4 with TRBJ1-4, with a tentative D call TRBD1 (5 bases). The V end lost 4 bases, the J end lost 14 bases, and 11 bases lay between the germline ends. Germline V gene sequence: CDR1 MRHNA, CDR2 SNTAGT. The CDR3 spans 11 residues. CDR3 protein: CASSGTGLLFF. For the CDR3, the DNA is TGTGCCAGCAGTGGTACAGGACTCCTGTTTTTT.

The V gene is TRBV12-3 or TRBV12-4, the J gene TRBJ2-1; 10 nucleotides align to TRBD2. The ends lost 7 bases at V and 8 bases at J; junction bases unmatched: 17. This CDR3 has 17 residues. CDR3 DNA sequence: TGTGCCAGCACCGATCTGACGTTGGCTAGCGGGGGAGATGAGCAGTTCTTC. The encoded protein is CASTDLTLASGGDEQFF.

This chain joins TRBV6-5 and TRBJ2-7; possibly TRBD1 for D (5 bases). This CDR3 region has 13 residues. V lost 8 bases and J 2 bases, leaving 13 bases between the germline ends. Germline loops: CDR1 MNHEY, CDR2 SVGAGI. CDR3 DNA: TGTGCCAGCCGTAGGGGCGGACCCTACGAGCAGTACTTC. Translated: CASRRGGPYEQYF.

This clonotype was picked up a small number of times. V usage is TRBV27 and J usage is TRBJ2-7; D is uncertain. The CDR3 has 14 residues. CDR1 and CDR2 (germline): MNHEY, SMNVEV (reference sequence). V was pared by 0 bases and J by 5 bases, with 11 bases between. In DNA form, the CDR3 reads TGTGCCAGCAGTTTATCCATCGCGCTCCACGAGCAGTACTTC. Amino acids: CASSLSIALHEQYF.

Only a few counts were recorded for this clonotype. V usage is TRBV6-5 and J usage is TRBJ2-3, with D perhaps TRBD2 (7 bases). Trimming took 5 bases from V and 4 from J, leaving 13 bases between them. Per the germline V gene, CDR1 is MNHEY and CDR2 is SVGAGI. This CDR3 spans 14 amino acids. Here the CDR3 DNA reads TGTGCCAGCAGTCCCGAGGGGGGGGCAGATACGCAGTATTTT. It specifies CASSPEGGADTQYF.

This clonotype was seen only a few times. This chain joins TRBV7-9 and TRBJ2-6, with D tentatively TRBD1 (6 bases). Trimming left V 2 bases short and J 1 base short, with 18 bases between. The CDR3 contains 19 residues. Germline V lookup: CDR1 SEHNR, CDR2 FQNEAQ (reference sequence). The chain's CDR3 is CASSLRGRGRNSGANVLTF. The CDR3 nucleotides are TGTGCCAGCAGCTTAAGGGGCAGGGGAAGAAATTCTGGGGCCAACGTCCTGACTTTC.

The chain employs TRBV28 and TRBJ1-2, with D perhaps TRBD1 (5 bases). Trimming stripped 4 bases from V and 5 bases from J, with 8 bases between. The length of the CDR3 is 12 residues. The germline V gene encodes CDR1 MDHEN and CDR2 SYDVKM. In DNA form, the CDR3 reads TGTGCCAGCAGTTGGGAGGGGTATGGCTACACCTTC. This encodes CASSWEGYGYTF.

The V call is TRBV11-2, the J call TRBJ1-2; 7 positions match TRBD1. The CDR3 spans 16 residues. V shed 2 bases, J shed 5 bases, and the junction held 11 bases outside the gene matches. Germline loops: CDR1 SGHAT, CDR2 FQNNGV. CDR3 amino acids: CASSLILNDRVYGYTF. The CDR3 nucleotides read TGTGCCAGCAGCTTAATTCTGAACGACAGGGTTTATGGCTACACCTTC.

Only a few counts were recorded for this clonotype. The chain has TRBV20-1 and TRBJ1-2, with D tentatively TRBD1 (6 bases). This CDR3 region has 15 residues. The germline V gene encodes CDR1 DFQATT and CDR2 SNEGSKA (reference sequence). The chain's CDR3 is CSKRGTGKRIGGYTF. The CDR3 nucleotides are TGCAGCAAGAGGGGTACAGGGAAAAGAATCGGTGGCTACACCTTC.

Worth noting for this clonotype: A single base separates this from a much larger clone, so it may be a read error. The gene calls are TRBV28 and TRBJ2-3; 12 bases line up with TRBD2. The CDR3 contains 13 residues. CDR1 MDHEN and CDR2 SYDVKM come from the germline V gene. The CDR3 DNA is TGTGCCAGCACTAGCGGGGGGGTAGATGCGCAGTATTTT. It is translated as CASTSGGVDAQYF.

This chain uses TRBV28 with TRBJ1-2; D may be TRBD1 (5 bases). In germline, CDR1 is MDHEN, CDR2 SYDVKM. CDR3 length: 9 residues. Between the trimmed V and J ends, which lost 8 bases and 8 bases, there was a span of 6 bases. CDR3 amino acids: CASGGGYTF. In DNA form, the CDR3 reads TGTGCCAGCGGGGGAGGCTACACCTTC.

The chain employs TRBV6-2 or TRBV6-3 and TRBJ2-2, with D hard to call. The CDR3 totals 14 residues. Trimming took 7 bases from V and 5 from J, leaving 14 bases between them. Germline values: CDR1 MNHEY, CDR2 SVGEGT. DNA of the CDR3: TGTGCCAGCACGCCGCACGGCGCGACCGGGGAGCTGTTTTTT. It codes for CASTPHGATGELFF.

The J gene is TRBJ2-4, the V gene TRBV4-1; the D gene is possibly TRBD1 (7 bases). The germline V gene encodes CDR1 MGHRA and CDR2 YSYEKL. The CDR3 runs 16 residues. Trimming pared 4 bases from V and 6 bases from J, leaving 19 bases between. CDR3 nucleotides: TGCGCCAGCAGCCTTGACGCCAGGGGGGTCGGAAACATTCAGTACTTC. Protein product: CASSLDARGVGNIQYF.

CDR3 loop: CASSQGLMSKTAGYTF. The DNA for the CDR3 is TGTGCCAGCAGCCAAGGTCTTATGTCAAAGACGGCTGGCTACACCTTC. The chain couples TRBV3-1 to TRBJ1-2; D remains ambiguous. The CDR3 is made up of 16 amino acids. Per germline, CDR1 LGHDT and CDR2 YNNKEL (reference sequence). V was cut by 1 base and J by 7 bases, with 19 bases left in between.

In this sample, this clonotype turned up a few times. This chain links TRBV27 with TRBJ2-7; TRBD2 matches at 9 bases. The junction had 4 bases not matched to a gene; V was cut back by 2 bases and J by 2 bases. CDR3 size: 15 residues. CDR1 is MNHEY and CDR2 is SMNVEV in the germline V gene (reference sequence). The chain's CDR3 is CASSLRRGGPYEQYF. The CDR3 bases are TGTGCCAGCAGTTTAAGGCGGGGGGGCCCCTACGAGCAGTACTTC.

The V gene is TRBV27, the J gene TRBJ2-7; D is unresolved. This CDR3 has 13 residues. The germline V gene has CDR1 MNHEY and CDR2 SMNVEV (reference sequence). V was pared by 5 bases and J by 0 bases, with 8 bases between. DNA of the CDR3: TGTGCCAGCAGTATCGACTTCTCCTACGAGCAGTACTTC. As protein: CASSIDFSYEQYF.